This TCR beta chain was recovered during a study of blood T cell repertoires in COVID-19. On the study more broadly: The study drew acute and convalescent COVID-19 samples from the United States, Italy and Spain.

Assignments of participants to cohorts depended upon their own reported clinical history. Either two negative PCRs, clearance, or symptom resolution qualified Cohort 3 donors as recovered. The CDR3 runs to 15 residues. Trimming took 1 base from V and 7 from J; bases not matched to a gene: 3. CDR1 is SGHNT and CDR2 is YENEEA in the germline V gene. In the authors' methods: Quantification of nucleated cells was approximated via reference gene primer amplification. The assay was immunoSEQ multiplex PCR, and TCRdb's table has in-frame clones only and misses some. Clone size and the V and J calls come from that table; the DNA yielded D and trimming. The data show about 220,000 clones, approximately 83% seen once.

The chain carries TRBV11-3 and TRBJ2-1, with 11 bases aligning to TRBD1. The clonotype comes from an older woman who had recovered from COVID-19. Sequenced sample: PBMCs or T cells enriched from blood (not recorded which). Written as DNA, the CDR3 is TGTGCCAGCAGCTTAGGGACAGGGGGCTCGAATGAGCAGTTCTTC. It encodes CASSLGTGGSNEQFF.